The 29 T cell receptor beta chains below all came from one sample that was sequenced in a study of human T cells and chemical hapten exposure. TCRdb re-derived calls from the RACE reads in MiXCR, one entry per CDR3 protein. The sample includes about 120,000 distinct CDR3 sequences, roughly 13% seen only once; the top ten take around 0.84%. Time point denoted: patch test 1, 2 weeks after DPC sensitization. Indicated treatment: therapeutic diphenylcyclopropenone sensitization with weekly scalp DPC. Source: whole blood, taken in connection with sensitization to the hapten diphenylcyclopropenone (DPC). The receptors were sampled from a young man with alopecia areata. Some clones in this sample may be carry-over from other donors' samples.

This sequence joins TRBV20-1 and TRBJ2-7, with TRBD2 identical over 9 bases. Germline CDR1 and CDR2: DFQATT and SNEGSKA (reference sequence). With 3 bases clipped from V and 2 bases from J, the junction kept 5 bases outside the gene matches. This CDR3 has 14 residues. This chain's CDR3 is CSARMASGTYEQYF. DNA of the CDR3: TGCAGTGCTAGGATGGCTAGCGGGACCTACGAGCAGTACTTC.

The rearrangement joins TRBV29-1 to TRBJ1-1, with D possibly matching TRBD1 (5 bases). V gave up 8 bases and J gave up 7 bases, with 17 bases separating them. CDR3 length: 12 residues. Germline V gene sequence: CDR1 SQVTM, CDR2 ANQGSEA. CDR3: CSFLRDSGEAFF. The CDR3 DNA reads as TGCAGCTTTTTACGGGACTCAGGTGAAGCTTTCTTT.

The table lists this clonotype with many counts. The V call is TRBV11-2, the J call TRBJ2-7, with 9 bases aligning to TRBD1. CDR1 is SGHAT and CDR2 is FQNNGV in the germline V gene. CDR3 length: 15 amino acids. V lost 0 bases and J lost 5; bases outside the gene matches: 5. The CDR3 sequence is CASSLEGTGWHEQYF. CDR3 nucleotide sequence: TGTGCCAGCAGCTTAGAAGGGACAGGGTGGCACGAGCAGTACTTC.

In its sample, this clonotype was seen a few times. CDR3 sequence (DNA): TGTGCCAGCAGCTCAGACAACTACGAGCAGTACGTC. It encodes CASSSDNYEQYV. This rearrangement joins TRBV7-8 to TRBJ2-7; D gene uncertain. Germline CDR1 and CDR2: SGHVS and FQNEAQ. The V gene lost 4 bases and the J gene lost 3 bases, with 7 bases spanning the gap. The CDR3 covers 12 residues.

The chain recombines TRBV6-2 or TRBV6-3 with TRBJ2-2, with D perhaps given as TRBD1 or TRBD2 (5 bases each). Trimming left V 5 bases short and J 0 bases short, with 13 bases between. The V gene's germline CDR1 is MNHEY and CDR2 SVGEGT. There are 16 residues in the CDR3. In DNA, the CDR3 is TGTGCCAGCAGTGCCGCAGGGACCTCGAACACCGGGGAGCTGTTTTTT. Its translation is CASSAAGTSNTGELFF.

The rearrangement joins TRBV12-3 or TRBV12-4 to TRBJ1-5, with 11 bases that match TRBD1. This CDR3 spans 18 amino acids. The J segment lost 1 base and the V segment lost 5 bases, leaving 10 bases of the junction unmatched. CDR3 sequence (DNA): TGTGCCAGCAGTGGGACAGGGGGAGTTCCAGGAAGCAATCAGCCCCAGCATTTT. Protein product: CASSGTGGVPGSNQPQHF.

This clonotype was found a few times. This rearrangement joins TRBV6-5 to TRBJ2-5; D is possibly TRBD2 (5 bases). Trimming shortened V by 0 bases and J by 5 bases, and 13 bases separated the two germline ends. Germline values: CDR1 MNHEY, CDR2 SVGAGI. This CDR3 region has 15 residues. CDR3 amino acids: CASSYSASRWETQYF. CDR3 nucleotide sequence: TGTGCCAGCAGTTACTCGGCTAGCCGGTGGGAGACCCAGTACTTC.

The chain combines TRBV20-1 with TRBJ2-3, with D tentatively TRBD1 (6 bases). The V gene's germline CDR1 is DFQATT and CDR2 SNEGSKA (reference sequence). CDR3 length equals 16 residues. V was clipped by 7 bases and J by 4 bases, with 24 bases between them. The CDR3 DNA follows: TGCAGTGAAGGCTCTAGGGGGAGAGGCGGGCCAGATACGCAGTATTTT. It yields the protein CSEGSRGRGGPDTQYF.

There are a few counts of this clonotype. This chain uses TRBV28 with TRBJ1-2; TRBD1 might be the D (6 bases). Trimming removed 5 bases at V and 3 bases at J, with 19 bases between. There are 16 residues in the CDR3. CDR1 is MDHEN, CDR2 SYDVKM, per germline. As DNA, the CDR3 is TGTGCCAGCAGTCCGTATCTAAGGGGGGGAGACTATGGCTACACCTTC. It yields the protein CASSPYLRGGDYGYTF.

This clonotype came up a few times. The chain links TRBV5-5 to TRBJ2-4; TRBD2 matches at 11 bases. From germline, CDR1 is SGHKS and CDR2 YYEKEE (reference sequence). V shed 5 bases, J shed 0 bases, and the junction held 16 bases outside the gene matches. There are 20 residues in the CDR3. The CDR3 DNA follows: TGTGCCAGCAGATCCGCTCCACTAGCGGGGGATAAGCTAGCCAAAAACATTCAGTACTTC. This sequence encodes CASRSAPLAGDKLAKNIQYF. The whole variable domain, remainder taken from reference TRBV5-5 and TRBJ2-4, is DAGVTQSPTHLIKTRGQQVTLRCSPISGHKSVSWYQQVLGQGPQFIFQYYEKEERGRGNFPDRFSARQFPNYSSELNVNALLLGDSALYLCASRSAPLAGDKLAKNIQYFGAGTRLSVL.

This clonotype was found a few times. At one end the junction does not follow the germline gene, possibly because of a read error. The chain links TRBV10-2 to TRBJ2-5; the D is unclear. Germline-derived CDR1 and CDR2 are WSHSY and SAAADI. The CDR3 covers 16 residues. CDR3 coding DNA: TGCGCCAACAGTGAGTCCAGCCAGGTTACGTTGGAGACCCAGTACTTC. It specifies CANSESSQVTLETQYF.

In its sample, this clonotype was seen a few times. The chain carries TRBV3-1 and TRBJ2-1; D unclear. Germline values: CDR1 LGHDT, CDR2 YNNKEL (reference sequence). There are 15 residues in the CDR3. Trimming pared 2 bases from V and 0 bases from J, leaving 8 bases between. The CDR3: CASSQMGSSYNEQFF. The CDR3 nucleotides are TGTGCCAGCAGCCAAATGGGTAGCTCCTACAATGAGCAGTTCTTC.

The chain uses TRBV28 and TRBJ2-7, with 8 bases that match TRBD2. CDR1 MDHEN and CDR2 SYDVKM come from the germline V gene. The CDR3 totals 15 residues. J lost 2 bases, V lost 7 bases, and 10 bases had no gene match. The CDR3 DNA is TGTGCCAGCACCCATATCCTAGCGGGTACCTACGAGCAGTACTTC. This encodes CASTHILAGTYEQYF.

This clonotype has more than one count but fewer than ten. J is TRBJ2-2 and V is TRBV9; no definite D call. The CDR3 is 17 residues long. Trimming shortened V by 0 bases and J by 2 bases, and 14 bases separated the two germline ends. The germline V gene has CDR1 SGDLS and CDR2 YYNGEE. CDR3 sequence: CASSVEGSDVNTGELFF. The DNA of the CDR3 is TGTGCCAGCAGCGTAGAGGGATCAGATGTCAACACCGGGGAGCTGTTTTTT.

This clonotype occurred many times. This rearrangement joins TRBV6-6 to TRBJ1-6; tentatively, D is TRBD1 (6 bases). Trimming took off 0 bases at V and 9 bases at J, with 12 bases between the two ends. This CDR3 has 15 amino acids. Germline V gene sequence: CDR1 MNHNY, CDR2 SVGAGI (reference sequence). The CDR3 DNA follows: TGTGCCAGCAGTTACTCTGGGGGGCAGGGTTCACCCCTCCACTTT. As protein: CASSYSGGQGSPLHF.

This clonotype was picked up a small number of times. This chain links TRBV28 with TRBJ1-1; no clear D gene. CDR1 MDHEN and CDR2 SYDVKM come from the germline V gene. Between the trimmed V and J ends, which lost 7 bases and 1 base, there was a span of 7 bases. The CDR3 extends over 12 amino acids. CDR3 sequence (DNA): TGTGCCAGCACACAATGGAACACTGAAGCTTTCTTT. Amino acid sequence: CASTQWNTEAFF.

This clonotype appeared a few times. V gene TRBV18 combines with J gene TRBJ1-1; unclear D gene. Trimming cost V 5 bases and J 0 bases, with 10 bases left between them. The CDR3 spans 14 residues. CDR1 and CDR2 (germline): KGHSH, LQKENI. The CDR3 region is CASSGSIMNTEAFF. CDR3 in DNA: TGTGCCAGCTCAGGATCTATAATGAACACTGAAGCTTTCTTT.

The rearrangement links TRBV7-8 to TRBJ2-7; D is uncertain. The CDR3 is 14 residues long. Germline lookup yields CDR1 SGHVS and CDR2 FQNEAQ. V dropped 1 base and J dropped 3 bases, with 10 bases sitting between them. The CDR3 nucleotides read TGTGCCAGCAGCTTAGAACGTTATGTCTACGAGCAGTACTTC. Translated: CASSLERYVYEQYF.

In its sample, this clonotype was seen a few times. The genes are TRBV4-1 and TRBJ2-5; D not resolved. This CDR3 has 15 amino acids. V lost 1 base and J lost 5, with 14 bases in between. Germline CDR1 and CDR2: MGHRA and YSYEKL. CDR3 coding DNA: TGCGCCAGCAGCCAAGGGTTGCTAGAACGGGAGACCCAGTACTTC. It translates to CASSQGLLERETQYF.

This clonotype has a handful of counts. The chain employs TRBV4-2 and TRBJ2-7; D might be TRBD2 (5 bases). With 4 bases removed from V and 6 bases from J, the gap between germline ends came to 28 bases. Per the germline V gene, CDR1 is LGHNA and CDR2 is YNFKEQ. CDR3 size: 18 residues. In DNA, the CDR3 is TGTGCCAGCAGCCCCGTTCGACAACACGGACCAAGAAGCGGCGAGCAGTACTTC. This encodes CASSPVRQHGPRSGEQYF.

V is TRBV14 and J is TRBJ2-1; D ambiguous. The V and J ends lost 1 base and 6 bases respectively, with 10 bases between them. CDR3 length: 14 amino acids. CDR1 is SGHDN and CDR2 is FVKESK in the germline V gene. This chain's CDR3 is CASSQATPFNEQFF. The DNA of the CDR3 is TGTGCCAGCAGCCAAGCAACACCTTTCAATGAGCAGTTCTTC.

This chain links TRBV24-1 with TRBJ2-3; D might be TRBD1 or TRBD2, each matching 5 bases. The CDR3 runs to 18 residues. Between the trimmed V and J ends, which lost 0 bases and 4 bases, there was a span of 19 bases. Germline V gene lookup returns CDR1 KGHDR and CDR2 SFDVKD. CDR3 sequence (DNA): TGTGCCACCAGTGATTTGATTGCAGGGAGCCTCTCCGCAGATACGCAGTATTTT. It translates to CATSDLIAGSLSADTQYF.

The chain carries TRBV12-3 or TRBV12-4 and TRBJ2-1; D gene ambiguous. The CDR3 extends over 12 amino acids. V was shortened by 6 bases and J by 7 bases, with 10 bases between the two germline ends. The CDR3 nucleotides read TGTGCCAGCAGGGCAGAGGCTAATGAGCAGTTCTTC. Amino acids: CASRAEANEQFF.

Ten or more counts support this clonotype. This chain uses TRBV7-6 with TRBJ1-1, with TRBD1 as a possible D gene (6 bases). The germline gives CDR1 SGHVS, CDR2 FNYEAQ. V lost 7 bases, J lost 7 bases, and 19 bases lay in between. CDR3 length equals 14 residues. This chain's CDR3 is CASTVIRGAGEAFF. The CDR3, as DNA: TGTGCCAGCACCGTCATTAGGGGGGCTGGTGAAGCTTTCTTT. Drawing the rest from reference TRBV7-6 and TRBJ1-1, the complete variable domain is GAGVSQSPRYKVTKRGQDVALRCDPISGHVSLYWYRQALGQGPEFLTYFNYEAQQDKSGLPNDRFSAERPEGSISTLTIQRTEQRDSAMYRCASTVIRGAGEAFFGQGTRLTVV.

The rearrangement links TRBV20-1 to TRBJ2-3; a weak D match, TRBD2 (6 bases). Germline CDR1 DFQATT, CDR2 SNEGSKA (reference sequence). CDR3 length: 11 residues. Trimming left V 7 bases short and J 6 bases short, with 11 bases between. The CDR3 coding sequence is TGCAGTGTTTGGGGGACTGATACGCAGTATTTT. Its protein is CSVWGTDTQYF.

This clonotype has a count of ten or more. The gene calls are TRBV6-4 and TRBJ2-3; tentatively, D is TRBD2 (5 bases). V was cut by 2 bases and J by 6 bases, with 6 bases left in between. The germline CDR1 and CDR2 sequences are MRHNA and SNTAGT. This CDR3 is 12 amino acids long. The DNA of the CDR3 is TGTGCCAGCAGTGACGGGGAGGATACGCAGTATTTT. It yields the protein CASSDGEDTQYF.

This clonotype was seen ten or more times. J is TRBJ2-3 and V is TRBV28, with 8 bases fitting TRBD2. The CDR3 has 14 amino acids. The V gene end was trimmed by 10 bases and the J gene end by 4 bases; junction bases not matched to a gene: 10. CDR1 is MDHEN, CDR2 SYDVKM, per germline. Here the CDR3 DNA reads TGTGCCACACGACCGACTAGCGTTCCAGATACGCAGTATTTT. Its translation is CATRPTSVPDTQYF. The full variable domain, completed using reference TRBV28 and TRBJ2-3, is DVKVTQSSRYLVKRTGEKVFLECVQDMDHENMFWYRQDPGLGLRLIYFSYDVKMKEKGDIPEGYSVSREKKERFSLILESASTNQTSMYLCATRPTSVPDTQYFGPGTRLTVL.

The genes are TRBV7-2 and TRBJ1-4, with D possibly TRBD1 on 5 matching bases. V lost 5 bases, J lost 8 bases, and 30 bases lay in between. Germline V CDR1 and CDR2: SGHTA, FQGNSA. The length of the CDR3 is 19 residues. The CDR3 sequence is CASSRIGGVVTGGEEKLFF. The CDR3 DNA reads as TGTGCCAGCAGCCGGATTGGGGGGGTCGTTACGGGAGGTGAAGAAAAACTGTTTTTT.

This clonotype has a handful of counts. The CDR3 region is CASTLRGAQETQYF. CDR3 DNA sequence: TGTGCCAGTACCCTTAGGGGAGCTCAAGAGACCCAGTACTTC. The gene calls are TRBV19 and TRBJ2-5, with D perhaps assigned TRBD1 or TRBD2 (5 bases each). Germline V CDR1 and CDR2: LNHDA, SQIVND (reference sequence). The CDR3 has 14 residues. V was clipped by 7 bases and J by 2 bases, with 14 bases between them.